The T cell receptor beta chain under discussion was sequenced for a study of metastatic and nonmetastatic thyroid tumors. For the study at large: Repertoire data that came from the blood and tumor or nodule tissue of malignant and benign thyroid patients were compared. Study-wide results and limits: The reported finding was significantly higher TCR beta diversity in malignant thyroid tumors relative to benign nodules, in blood and tumor.

Nobody among the patients had been given any treatment before thyroid surgery. The CDR3 sequence is 14 residues long. J was trimmed by 5 bases and V by 4 bases; bases with no gene match: 4. The germline gives CDR1 SEHNR, CDR2 FQNEAQ (reference sequence). Via MiXCR, TCRdb re-called the PCR reads. The repertoire includes some 8,800 clones, 44% of them detected once, and roughly 33% sits in the top ten. As regards this clone: Its antigen is currently unknown.

The chain employs TRBV7-9 and TRBJ2-7; TRBD2 matches 11 bases. This TCR was sampled from a male donor with papillary thyroid cancer or a benign thyroid nodule (not recorded which). Some clones in this sample may be carry-over from other donors' samples. Sample: tumor tissue. CDR3 loop: CASSWLAGGHEQYF. The CDR3 DNA sequence: TGTGCCAGCAGCTGGCTAGCGGGAGGCCACGAGCAGTACTTC.